A single sample is the source of the 7 T cell receptor beta chains below, sequenced in a study of T cell changes during pregnancy in multiple sclerosis. Some clones are missing from TCRdb's copy, which holds only in-frame ones; the method was immunoSEQ multiplex PCR. The sample records approximately 53,000 clones, about 93% being singletons. Sequences were derived from CD4+ T cells from peripheral blood mononuclear cells, sampled in the second trimester of pregnancy. The receptors stem from a female donor with multiple sclerosis, enrolled in a pregnancy study.

The rearrangement uses TRBV5-5 and TRBJ2-1, with 7 positions matching TRBD2. Trimming cost V 2 bases and J 9 bases; bases outside gene matches: 8. CDR1 and CDR2 (germline): SGHKS, YYEKEE (reference sequence). This CDR3 has 14 amino acids. Here the CDR3 reads CASSFGLGGGEQFF. The DNA of the CDR3 is TGTGCCAGCAGCTTTGGACTAGGCGGGGGTGAGCAGTTCTTC.

CDR3 sequence (DNA): TGTGCCAGCAGCCATCGGGACTCCCCGGGGACAGATACGCAGTATTTT. The encoded protein is CASSHRDSPGTDTQYF. The rearrangement links TRBV2 to TRBJ2-3; D may be TRBD2 (6 bases). CDR1 SNHLY and CDR2 FYNNEI come from the germline V gene. The V and J ends lost 6 bases and 3 bases respectively, with 19 bases between them. The CDR3 length is 16 residues.

The chain combines TRBV6-5 with TRBJ1-5; maybe TRBD1 (6 bases). CDR1 and CDR2 (germline): MNHEY, SVGAGI. Trimming took 2 bases from V and 4 from J, leaving 12 bases between them. The CDR3 is made up of 15 amino acids. The CDR3 nucleotides are TGTGCCAGCAGTTACAGGGGGGGTTCTAATCAGCCCCAGCATTTT. It is translated as CASSYRGGSNQPQHF.

The chain combines TRBV5-6 with TRBJ2-5; TRBD2 matches at 7 bases. In germline, CDR1 is SGHDT, CDR2 YYEEEE. Trimming removed 4 bases from V and 5 bases from J; junction bases left unmatched: 14. This CDR3 comprises 16 residues. The CDR3 sequence is CASSGVYKRDGETQYF. The CDR3, as DNA: TGTGCCAGCAGCGGGGTGTATAAGCGGGATGGGGAGACCCAGTACTTC.

The V call is TRBV7-3, the J call TRBJ2-3, with D tentatively TRBD2 (7 bases). Germline V gene data show CDR1 as SGHTA and CDR2 as FQGTGA. The CDR3 contains 13 residues. The V end lost 7 bases, the J end lost 4 bases, and 12 bases lay between the germline ends. The CDR3 reads CASKGGGADTQYF. The CDR3 nucleotides read TGTGCCAGCAAAGGAGGGGGGGCAGATACGCAGTATTTT.

The rearrangement uses TRBV4-2 and TRBJ2-3, with TRBD2 matching 10 bases. Per germline, CDR1 LGHNA and CDR2 YNFKEQ. V trimming: 3 bases; J trimming: 3 bases; junction bases outside the gene matches: 6. The CDR3 covers 16 residues. The CDR3, as DNA: TGTGCCAGCAGCCAGGGTGTTAGCGGGGGGACAGATACGCAGTATTTT. Encoded protein: CASSQGVSGGTDTQYF.

The chain employs TRBV18 and TRBJ2-5; D may be TRBD1 (5 bases). There are 14 residues in the CDR3. The V end was cut by 6 bases, the J end by 6 bases, with 17 bases between. Germline V gene lookup returns CDR1 KGHSH and CDR2 LQKENI. The DNA of the CDR3 is TGTGCCAGCTCGCTTGGTACGGCAGGGAAGACCCAGTACTTC. Translating gives CASSLGTAGKTQYF.